This T cell receptor beta chain was captured in a study of Graves' ophthalmopathy and Graves' hyperthyroidism. Study outcomes and limitations: For separating ophthalmopathy from stable hyperthyroidism, a 13-signature model gave approximately 90% sensitivity and roughly 77% specificity.

The source of the PBMCs was less than 12 ml of fresh peripheral blood. On this clonotype itself: As yet, its antigen is unknown. This CDR3 is missing its conserved last phenylalanine or tryptophan, likely due to a read error. The limits of the CDR3 on the DNA are not certain, so only TCRdb's listed CDR3 is given.

TCR beta CDR3 regions were amplified from RNA transcripts. HTBI-primed first-round RT-PCR preceded second-round multiplex PCR. Each CDR3 protein gets one entry after TCRdb re-called the multiplex PCR reads with MiXCR. The table lists 740,000 or so distinct CDR3 sequences, roughly two fifths of them singletons. Germline-derived CDR1 and CDR2 are LNHNV and YYDKDF (reference sequence). With termini counted, the CDR3 has 9 amino acids. The sequence came from an adult man with Graves' ophthalmopathy. This rearrangement joins TRBV15 to TRBJ2-7; the D call TRBD2 from the table was never checked on the DNA. Sequenced input: peripheral blood. The CDR3 loop is CATSREQRG.